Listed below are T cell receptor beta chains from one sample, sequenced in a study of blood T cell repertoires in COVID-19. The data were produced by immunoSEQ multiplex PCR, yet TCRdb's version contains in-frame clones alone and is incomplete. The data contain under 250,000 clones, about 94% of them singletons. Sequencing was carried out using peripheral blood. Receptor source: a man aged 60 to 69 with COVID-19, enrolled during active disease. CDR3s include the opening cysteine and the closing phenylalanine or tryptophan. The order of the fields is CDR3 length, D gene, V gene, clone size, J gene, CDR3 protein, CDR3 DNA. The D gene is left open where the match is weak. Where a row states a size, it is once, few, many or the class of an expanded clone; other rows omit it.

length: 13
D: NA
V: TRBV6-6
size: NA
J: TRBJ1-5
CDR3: CASMGASNQPQHF
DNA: TGTGCCAGCATGGGGGCTTCAAATCAGCCCCAGCATTTT

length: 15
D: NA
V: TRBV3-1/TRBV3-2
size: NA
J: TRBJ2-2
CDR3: CASSQRLSVAGELFF
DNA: TGTGCCAGCAGCCAGCGGCTGTCAGTGGCCGGGGAGCTGTTTTTT

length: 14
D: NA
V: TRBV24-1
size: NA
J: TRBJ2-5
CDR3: CATSDAGTGETQYF
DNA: TGTGCCACCAGTGATGCCGGGACTGGAGAGACCCAGTACTTC

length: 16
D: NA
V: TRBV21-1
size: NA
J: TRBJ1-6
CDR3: CASSKAPGQNNSPLHF
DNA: TGTGCCAGCAGCAAAGCTCCGGGACAGAATAATTCACCCCTCCACTTT

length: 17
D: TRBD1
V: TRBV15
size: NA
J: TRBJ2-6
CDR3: CATSRGGTDSGANVLTF
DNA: TGTGCCACCAGCAGAGGTGGGACAGACTCTGGGGCCAACGTCCTGACTTTC

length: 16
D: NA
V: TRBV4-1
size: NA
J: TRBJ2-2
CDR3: CASSQGGGFNTGELFF
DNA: TGCGCCAGCAGCCAAGGAGGAGGGTTTAACACCGGGGAGCTGTTTTTT

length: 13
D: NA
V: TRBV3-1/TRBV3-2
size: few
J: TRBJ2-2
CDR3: CATGESSTGELFF
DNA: TGTGCCACCGGGGAATCTAGCACCGGGGAGCTGTTTTTT

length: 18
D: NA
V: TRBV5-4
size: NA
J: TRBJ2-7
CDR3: CASTPGASRFLNSYEQYF
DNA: TGTGCCAGCACCCCAGGGGCGAGCCGATTCTTGAACTCCTACGAGCAGTACTTC

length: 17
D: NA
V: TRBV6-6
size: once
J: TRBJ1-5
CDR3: CASSRSWGGEGNQPQHF
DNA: TGTGCCAGCAGCCGAAGTTGGGGGGGCGAGGGCAATCAGCCCCAGCATTTT

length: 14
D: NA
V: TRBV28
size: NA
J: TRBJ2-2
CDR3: CASKGDTNTGELFF
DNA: TGTGCCAGCAAAGGGGACACGAACACCGGGGAGCTGTTTTTT

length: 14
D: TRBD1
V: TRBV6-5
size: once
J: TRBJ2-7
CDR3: CASSFDRGNYEQYF
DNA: TGTGCCAGCAGTTTCGACAGGGGCAACTACGAGCAGTACTTC

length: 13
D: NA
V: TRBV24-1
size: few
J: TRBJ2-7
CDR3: CATSPGYSYEQYF
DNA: TGTGCCACCAGTCCAGGGTATAGCTACGAGCAGTACTTC

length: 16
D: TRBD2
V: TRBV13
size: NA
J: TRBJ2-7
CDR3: CASSLGPGGFSYEQYF
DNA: TGTGCCAGCAGCCTCGGACCGGGAGGCTTCTCCTACGAGCAGTACTTC

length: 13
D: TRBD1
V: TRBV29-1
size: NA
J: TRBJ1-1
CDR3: CSVAWTGGSEAFF
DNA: TGCAGCGTGGCATGGACAGGGGGCTCTGAAGCTTTCTTT

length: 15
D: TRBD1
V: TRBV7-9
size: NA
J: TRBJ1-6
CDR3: CASSDDRGGNSPLHF
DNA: TGTGCCAGCAGCGACGACAGGGGTGGAAATTCACCCCTCCACTTT

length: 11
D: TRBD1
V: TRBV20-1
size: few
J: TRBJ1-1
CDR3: CSASIQGSAFF
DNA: TGCAGTGCTAGTATACAGGGGTCAGCTTTCTTT

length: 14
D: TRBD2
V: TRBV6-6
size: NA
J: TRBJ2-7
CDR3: CASSWGPGGDEQYF
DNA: TGTGCCAGCAGCTGGGGGCCGGGGGGGGACGAGCAGTACTTC

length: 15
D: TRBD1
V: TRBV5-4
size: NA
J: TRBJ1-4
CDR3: CASSTTTGGNEKLFF
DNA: TGTGCCAGCAGCACTACGACAGGGGGTAACGAAAAACTGTTTTTT

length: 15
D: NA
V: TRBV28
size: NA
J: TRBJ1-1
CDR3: CASSFGRGGRTEAFF
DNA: TGTGCCAGCAGTTTCGGGCGGGGGGGACGCACTGAAGCTTTCTTT

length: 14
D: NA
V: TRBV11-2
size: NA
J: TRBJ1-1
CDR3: CASSLVQGSTEAFF
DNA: TGTGCCAGCAGCTTAGTGCAGGGATCCACTGAAGCTTTCTTT

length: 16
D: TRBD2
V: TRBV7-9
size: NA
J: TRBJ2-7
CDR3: CASSPLTSGSSYEQYF
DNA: TGTGCCAGCAGCCCCCTGACTAGCGGGAGCTCCTACGAGCAGTACTTC

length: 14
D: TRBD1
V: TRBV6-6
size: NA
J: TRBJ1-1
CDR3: CASRGGQGNTEAFF
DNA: TGTGCCAGCCGTGGGGGACAGGGGAACACTGAAGCTTTCTTT

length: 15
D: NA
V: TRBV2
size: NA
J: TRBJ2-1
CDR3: CASKDDRRSYNEQFF
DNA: TGTGCCAGCAAAGATGACAGGAGGTCCTACAATGAGCAGTTCTTC

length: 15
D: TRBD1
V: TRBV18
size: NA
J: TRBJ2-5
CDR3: CASSQGQGYQETQYF
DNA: TGTGCCAGCTCACAAGGACAGGGGTACCAAGAGACCCAGTACTTC

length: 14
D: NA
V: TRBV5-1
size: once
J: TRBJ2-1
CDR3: CASSGGTGHNEQFF
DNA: TGCGCCAGCAGCGGGGGGACCGGACACAATGAGCAGTTCTTC

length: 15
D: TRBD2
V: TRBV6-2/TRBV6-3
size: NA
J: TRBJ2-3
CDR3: CASTPSGVYTDTQYF
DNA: TGTGCCAGCACCCCTAGCGGGGTTTACACAGATACGCAGTATTTT

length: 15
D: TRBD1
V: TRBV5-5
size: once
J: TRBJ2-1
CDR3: CASSLQDRGGDEQFF
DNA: TGTGCCAGCAGCTTGCAGGACAGGGGGGGAGATGAGCAGTTCTTC

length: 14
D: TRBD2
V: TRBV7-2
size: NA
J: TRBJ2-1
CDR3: CASSPGLARHGQFF
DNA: TGTGCCAGCAGCCCCGGACTAGCCCGACACGGGCAGTTCTTC

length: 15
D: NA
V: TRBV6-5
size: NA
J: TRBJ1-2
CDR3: CASREFGRGGYGYTF
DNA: TGTGCCAGCAGAGAGTTCGGGAGGGGTGGCTATGGCTACACCTTC

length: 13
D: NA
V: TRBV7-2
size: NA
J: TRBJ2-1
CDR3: CASSLSSRNEQFF
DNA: TGTGCCAGCAGCCTGTCCTCCCGTAATGAGCAGTTCTTC

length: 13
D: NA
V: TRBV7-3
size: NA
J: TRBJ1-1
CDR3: CASSLTVDTEAFF
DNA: TGTGCCAGCAGCTTGACAGTGGACACTGAAGCTTTCTTT

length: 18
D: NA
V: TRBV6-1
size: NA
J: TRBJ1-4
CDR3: CASSARGSAIATNEKLFF
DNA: TGTGCCAGCAGTGCCCGCGGCAGCGCGATTGCAACTAATGAAAAACTGTTTTTT

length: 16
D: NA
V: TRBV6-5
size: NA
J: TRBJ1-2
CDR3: CASSYSTVHSPYGYTF
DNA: TGTGCCAGCAGTTACTCAACGGTGCACAGCCCCTATGGCTACACCTTC

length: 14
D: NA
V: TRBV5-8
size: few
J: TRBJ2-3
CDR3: CASSSRRPPDTQYF
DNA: TGTGCCAGCAGCTCTAGACGGCCACCAGATACGCAGTATTTT